This T cell receptor beta chain originates from a study of identical twins. A single record per CDR3 protein comes from TCRdb applying MiXCR to the 5' RACE reads. The profile shows 600,000 to 850,000 distinct CDR3 sequences, over 15% of them singletons. This CDR3 has 15 residues. V was clipped by 0 bases and J by 2 bases; unmatched bases: 4. Germline CDR1 is LGHDT and CDR2 is YNNKEL (reference sequence). Study results and limitations: Beta out-of-frame sequences showed weaker excess sharing between twins.

About this clonotype itself: What it binds is unknown.

These records were also assigned to another study, of T cells expressing NK-cell markers. As that study records: Six of the donors carried dominant NKG2C+ clonotypes that took up roughly 1.0-7.0% of their CD8+ T cells. What remained unclear was the HCMV specificity of expanded NKG2C+ T cell clones.

This chain uses TRBV3-1 with TRBJ2-7, with 7 positions matching TRBD2. This clonotype was sampled from a woman under 30 in good health. Sequenced sample: PBMCs. The CDR3 DNA reads as TGTGCCAGCAGCCAAGAGGCGGGAGTGGCCTACGAGCAGTACTTC. It translates to CASSQEAGVAYEQYF.